The clone carrying this T cell receptor (beta chain) was recorded many times. The antigen is not known. A second about 7 to 11 cycle PCR used barcoded and J-beta primers. Each CDR3 protein is one row after TCRdb ran MiXCR on the 5' RACE reads. The data show roughly 1,700,000 distinct CDR3 sequences, 28% seen once. The CDR3 is 16 residues long. V gave up 0 bases and J gave up 0 bases, with 10 bases separating them. Germline V gene sequence: CDR1 LGHNA, CDR2 YSLEER. The sample originates from a study of blood T cells in healthy people across ages. Whole-study findings and limits: Naive and antigen-experienced cells were not separated, limiting conclusive comparison.

What was sequenced was blood. This TCR was recovered from a woman aged 25 to 39 in good health. V is TRBV4-3 and J is TRBJ2-3; D is ambiguous. This CDR3 is CASSQDPNPSTDTQYF. CDR3 nucleotide sequence: TGCGCCAGCAGCCAAGATCCCAACCCTAGCACAGATACGCAGTATTTT.